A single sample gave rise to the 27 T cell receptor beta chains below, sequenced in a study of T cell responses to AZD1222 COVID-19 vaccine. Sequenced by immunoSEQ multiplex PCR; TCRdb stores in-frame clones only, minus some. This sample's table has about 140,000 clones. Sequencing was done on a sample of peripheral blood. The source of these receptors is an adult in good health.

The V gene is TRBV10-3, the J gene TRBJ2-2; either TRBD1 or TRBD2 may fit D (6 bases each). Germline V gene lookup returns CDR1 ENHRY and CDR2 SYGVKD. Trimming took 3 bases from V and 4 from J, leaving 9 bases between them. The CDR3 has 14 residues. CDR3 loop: CAISDGGGTGELFF. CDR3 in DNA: TGTGCCATCAGTGACGGGGGCGGCACCGGGGAGCTGTTTTTT.

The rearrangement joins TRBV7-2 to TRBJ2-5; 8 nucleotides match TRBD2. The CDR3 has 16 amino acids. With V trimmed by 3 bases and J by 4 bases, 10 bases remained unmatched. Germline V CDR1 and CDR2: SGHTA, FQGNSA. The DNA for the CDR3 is TGTGCCAGCAGCTTGGCCCCCGGGGGGGCCGGAGAGACCCAGTACTTC. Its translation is CASSLAPGGAGETQYF.

The CDR3 region has the DNA TGTGCCAGCTCACCAGTAAAGAACACTGAAGCTTTCTTT. Translated: CASSPVKNTEAFF. V and J are TRBV18 and TRBJ1-1; D not resolved. This CDR3 contains 13 residues. Per the germline V gene, CDR1 is KGHSH and CDR2 is LQKENI. Between the trimmed V and J ends, which lost 2 bases and 1 base, there was a span of 5 bases. Full variable domain (remainder filled in from reference TRBV18 and TRBJ1-1): NAGVMQNPRHLVRRRGQEARLRCSPMKGHSHVYWYRQLPEEGLKFMVYLQKENIIDESGMPKERFSAEFPKEGPSILRIQQVVRGDSAAYFCASSPVKNTEAFFGQGTRLTVV.

The CDR3 DNA reads as TGTGCCAGTAGTATAGTTTGGGACAGCCCGTATGGCTACACCTTC. This sequence encodes CASSIVWDSPYGYTF. This chain connects TRBV19 to TRBJ1-2, with 7 bases that match TRBD1. J lost 5 bases, V lost 1 base, and 7 bases had no gene match. Germline lookup yields CDR1 LNHDA and CDR2 SQIVND (reference sequence). CDR3 length: 15 residues.

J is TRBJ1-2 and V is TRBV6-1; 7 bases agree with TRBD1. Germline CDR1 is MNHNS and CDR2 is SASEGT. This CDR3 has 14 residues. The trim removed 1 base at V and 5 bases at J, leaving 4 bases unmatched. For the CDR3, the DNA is TGTGCCAGCAGTGAAGGACAGGGTGGGTATGGCTACACCTTC. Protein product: CASSEGQGGYGYTF.

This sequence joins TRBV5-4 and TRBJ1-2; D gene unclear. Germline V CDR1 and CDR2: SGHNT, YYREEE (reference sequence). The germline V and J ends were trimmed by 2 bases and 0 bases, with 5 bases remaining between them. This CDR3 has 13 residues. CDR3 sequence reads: CASSLGTNYGYTF. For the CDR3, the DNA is TGTGCCAGCAGCTTAGGGACTAACTATGGCTACACCTTC.

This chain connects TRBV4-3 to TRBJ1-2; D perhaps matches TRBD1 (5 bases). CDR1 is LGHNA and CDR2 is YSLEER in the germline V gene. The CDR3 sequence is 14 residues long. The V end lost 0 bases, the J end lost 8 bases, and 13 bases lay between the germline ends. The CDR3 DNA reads TGCGCCAGCAGCCAAGATTCGGCAGGGCTAGGCTACACCTTC. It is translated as CASSQDSAGLGYTF.

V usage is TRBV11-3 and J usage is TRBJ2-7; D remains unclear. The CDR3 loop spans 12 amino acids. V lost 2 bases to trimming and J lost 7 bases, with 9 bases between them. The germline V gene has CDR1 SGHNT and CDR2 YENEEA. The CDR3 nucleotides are TGTGCCAGCAGCTTATCGTTGGGAGAGCAGTACTTC. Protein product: CASSLSLGEQYF.

The CDR3 sequence is CASGTRTGSTDTQYF. CDR3 bases: TGTGCCAGTGGTACCCGGACAGGTAGCACAGATACGCAGTATTTT. V usage is TRBV6-6 and J usage is TRBJ2-3, with TRBD1 matching over 7 bases. Germline V gives CDR1 MNHNY, CDR2 SVGAGI (reference sequence). V lost 9 bases and J lost 0; bases outside the gene matches: 9. The CDR3 loop spans 15 amino acids.

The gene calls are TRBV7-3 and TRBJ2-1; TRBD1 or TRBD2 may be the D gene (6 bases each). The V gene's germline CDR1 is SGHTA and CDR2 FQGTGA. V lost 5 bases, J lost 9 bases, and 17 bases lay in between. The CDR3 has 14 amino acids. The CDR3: CASSALGGGGEQFF. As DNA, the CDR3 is TGTGCCAGCAGCGCCTTGGGGGGCGGCGGTGAGCAGTTCTTC.

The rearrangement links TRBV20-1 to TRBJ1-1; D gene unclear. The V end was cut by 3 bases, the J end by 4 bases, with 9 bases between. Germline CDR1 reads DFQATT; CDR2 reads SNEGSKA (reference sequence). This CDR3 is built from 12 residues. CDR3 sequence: CSASSGFTEAFF. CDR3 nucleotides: TGCAGTGCTAGTTCCGGGTTCACTGAAGCTTTCTTT.

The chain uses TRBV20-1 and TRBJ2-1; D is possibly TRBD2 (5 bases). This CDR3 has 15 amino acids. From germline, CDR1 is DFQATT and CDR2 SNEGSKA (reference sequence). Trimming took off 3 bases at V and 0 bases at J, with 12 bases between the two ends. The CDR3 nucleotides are TGCAGTGCTAGTGAGGGCGAGAGCTCCTACAATGAGCAGTTCTTC. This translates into CSASEGESSYNEQFF.

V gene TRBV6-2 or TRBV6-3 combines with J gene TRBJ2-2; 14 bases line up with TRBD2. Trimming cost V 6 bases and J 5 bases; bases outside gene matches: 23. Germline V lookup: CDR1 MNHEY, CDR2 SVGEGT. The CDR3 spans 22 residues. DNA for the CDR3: TGTGCCAGCAGCCACAAACACCCCGGACTAGCGGGGGGACTTGGAGGTACCGGGGAGCTGTTTTTT. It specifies CASSHKHPGLAGGLGGTGELFF.

The CDR3 coding sequence is TGTGCCACCAGCAGAGAAGTGGCGGGGGGCCCAGATACGCAGTATTTT. This gives the protein CATSREVAGGPDTQYF. J is TRBJ2-3 and V is TRBV15, with 8 bases aligning to TRBD2. The ends lost 0 bases at V and 4 bases at J; junction bases unmatched: 6. The CDR3 consists of 16 residues. Germline V gene sequence: CDR1 LNHNV, CDR2 YYDKDF (reference sequence).

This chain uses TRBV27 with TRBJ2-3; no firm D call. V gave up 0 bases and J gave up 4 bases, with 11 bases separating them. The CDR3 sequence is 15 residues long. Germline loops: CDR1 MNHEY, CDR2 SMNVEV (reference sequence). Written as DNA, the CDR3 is TGTGCCAGCAGTTTATCACTTACCACCGCAGATACGCAGTATTTT. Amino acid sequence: CASSLSLTTADTQYF.

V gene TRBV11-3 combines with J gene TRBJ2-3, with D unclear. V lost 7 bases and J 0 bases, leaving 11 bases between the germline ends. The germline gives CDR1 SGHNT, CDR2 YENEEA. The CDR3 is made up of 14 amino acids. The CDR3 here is CASTNPTSTDTQYF. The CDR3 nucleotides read TGTGCCAGCACGAACCCAACTAGCACAGATACGCAGTATTTT. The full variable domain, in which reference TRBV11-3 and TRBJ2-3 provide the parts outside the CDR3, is EAGVVQSPRYKIIEKKQPVAFWCNPISGHNTLYWYLQNLGQGPELLIRYENEEAVDDSQLPKDRFSAERLKGVDSTLKIQPAELGDSAVYLCASTNPTSTDTQYFGPGTRLTVL.

The CDR3 DNA follows: TGTGCCAGTACCCCGGCGGGGGGGGTTCCGACTTCACCCCTCCACTTT. Translating gives CASTPAGGVPTSPLHF. This chain connects TRBV19 to TRBJ1-6; TRBD1 is a possible D gene (5 bases). The V and J ends lost 7 bases and 9 bases respectively, with 22 bases between them. This CDR3 region has 16 residues. Germline V gene lookup returns CDR1 LNHDA and CDR2 SQIVND (reference sequence).

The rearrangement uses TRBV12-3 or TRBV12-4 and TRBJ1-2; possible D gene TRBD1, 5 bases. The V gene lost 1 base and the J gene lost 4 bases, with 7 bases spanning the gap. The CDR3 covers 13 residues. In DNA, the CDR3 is TGTGCCAGCAGTTTAGGACAGCTCTATGGCTACACCTTC. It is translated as CASSLGQLYGYTF.

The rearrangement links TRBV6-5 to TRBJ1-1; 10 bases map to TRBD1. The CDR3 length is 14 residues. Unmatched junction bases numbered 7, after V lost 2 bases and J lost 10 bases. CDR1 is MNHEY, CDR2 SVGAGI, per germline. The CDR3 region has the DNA TGTGCCAGCAGTTACGGTGGGACAGGGGAAGGAGCTTTCTTT. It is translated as CASSYGGTGEGAFF.

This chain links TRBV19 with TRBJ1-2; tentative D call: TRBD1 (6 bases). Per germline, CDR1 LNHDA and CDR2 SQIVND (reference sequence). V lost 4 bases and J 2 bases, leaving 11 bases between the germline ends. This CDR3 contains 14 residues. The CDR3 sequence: CASSSLGGNYGYTF. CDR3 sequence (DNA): TGTGCCAGTAGTAGCCTCGGGGGCAACTATGGCTACACCTTC.

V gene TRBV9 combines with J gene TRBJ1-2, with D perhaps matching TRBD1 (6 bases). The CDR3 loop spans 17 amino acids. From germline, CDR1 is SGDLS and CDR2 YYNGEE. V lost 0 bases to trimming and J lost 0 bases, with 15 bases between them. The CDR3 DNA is TGTGCCAGCAGCGTAGGACAGGTCCCTATTTCTAACTATGGCTACACCTTC. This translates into CASSVGQVPISNYGYTF.

The CDR3 DNA sequence: TGTGCCACCAGCCCAGGGTTCGCGGGAAACACCATATATTTT. Its protein is CATSPGFAGNTIYF. The chain recombines TRBV15 with TRBJ1-3, with D perhaps matching TRBD1 (5 bases). Germline lookup yields CDR1 LNHNV and CDR2 YYDKDF (reference sequence). The V end was cut by 5 bases, the J end by 4 bases, with 12 bases between. This CDR3 is 14 amino acids long.

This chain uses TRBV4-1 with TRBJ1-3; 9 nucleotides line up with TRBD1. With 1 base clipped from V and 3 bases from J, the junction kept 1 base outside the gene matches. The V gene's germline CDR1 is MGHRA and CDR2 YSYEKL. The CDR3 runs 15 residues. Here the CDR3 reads CASSQGTGVGNTIYF. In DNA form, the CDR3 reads TGCGCCAGCAGCCAAGGGACAGGGGTTGGAAACACCATATATTTT.

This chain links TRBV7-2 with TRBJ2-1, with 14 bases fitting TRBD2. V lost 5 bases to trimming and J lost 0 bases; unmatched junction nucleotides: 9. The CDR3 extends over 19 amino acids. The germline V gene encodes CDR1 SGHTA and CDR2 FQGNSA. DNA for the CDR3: TGTGCCAGCAGCACACCCGGGACTAGCGGGGGCCTCTCCTACAATGAGCAGTTCTTC. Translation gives CASSTPGTSGGLSYNEQFF.

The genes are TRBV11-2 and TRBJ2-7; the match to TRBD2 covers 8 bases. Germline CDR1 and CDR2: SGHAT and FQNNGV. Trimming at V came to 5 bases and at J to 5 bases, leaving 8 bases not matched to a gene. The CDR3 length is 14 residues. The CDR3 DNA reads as TGTGCCAGCAGCCCCCTGGCGGGGGGCCACGAGCAGTACTTC. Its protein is CASSPLAGGHEQYF.

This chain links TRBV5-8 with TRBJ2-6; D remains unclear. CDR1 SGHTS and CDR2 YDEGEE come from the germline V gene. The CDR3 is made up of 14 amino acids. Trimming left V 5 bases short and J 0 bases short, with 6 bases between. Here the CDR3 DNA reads TGTGCCAGCAGGCGCCTCTCTGGGGCCAACGTCCTGACTTTC. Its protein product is CASRRLSGANVLTF.

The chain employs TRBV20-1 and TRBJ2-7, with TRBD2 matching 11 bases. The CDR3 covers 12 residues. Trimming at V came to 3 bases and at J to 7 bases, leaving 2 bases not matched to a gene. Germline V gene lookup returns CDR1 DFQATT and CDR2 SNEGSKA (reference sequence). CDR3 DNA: TGCAGTGCTAGTAGCGGGGGGGCAGAGCAGTACTTC. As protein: CSASSGGAEQYF.